The TCR beta chain described here comes from a study of blood T cell repertoires in COVID-19. Whole-study context: PBMCs, B-cell-depleted T cells, or T cells provided the cDNA or gDNA that made up the material.

The germline gives CDR1 ENHRY, CDR2 SYGVKD. The CDR3 spans 12 residues. With 3 bases removed from V and 12 bases from J, the gap between germline ends came to 9 bases. Seattle participants joined during active infection and were tracked over time. Profiled with immunoSEQ multiplex PCR; TCRdb holds only in-frame clones, not every one. The table lists 150,000 to 200,000 clones, around 94% of them singletons. This sequence originates from a man aged 25-40 years with COVID-19, enrolled during active disease. Sequenced sample: peripheral blood. This sequence joins TRBV10-3 and TRBJ1-6; D is undetermined. CDR3 amino acids: CAISEPPRPLHF. The CDR3 nucleotides are TGTGCCATCAGTGAACCGCCCAGACCCCTCCACTTT.